The present T cell receptor beta chain was sequenced within a study of PD-1 blockade in classical Hodgkin lymphoma. At the level of the study: Patients were treated with nivolumab at 3 mg/kg, and this was given intravenously every 2 weeks. Points from the study as a whole: Complete responders entered with baseline diversity on par with newly diagnosed patients, the results showed. By C4D1 there was a significant rise in CD4+ TCR diversity but not in CD8+ TCR diversity. Baseline TCR diversity was reportedly lower in newly diagnosed patients than healthy donors.

The CDR3 spans 15 residues. Trimming left V 2 bases short and J 1 base short, with 9 bases between. In germline, CDR1 is SGHNT, CDR2 YENEEA. TCRdb keeps only in-frame clones here, not all; method: immunoSEQ multiplex PCR. This repertoire shows roughly 55,000 clones, roughly 80% found once; its top ten account for roughly 16%. Note on this clone: As yet, its antigen is unknown.

Relapses following autologous stem cell transplantation were seen in all patients, with brentuximab vedotin exposure varying. The receptor's source is a human donor with classical Hodgkin lymphoma. The rearrangement uses TRBV11-3 and TRBJ2-1; D unresolved. Sample: peripheral blood mononuclear cells (PBMCs), taken at baseline. The CDR3, as DNA: TGTGCCAGCAGCTTAAACTCGGAATCCTACAATGAGCAGTTCTTC. Translating gives CASSLNSESYNEQFF.